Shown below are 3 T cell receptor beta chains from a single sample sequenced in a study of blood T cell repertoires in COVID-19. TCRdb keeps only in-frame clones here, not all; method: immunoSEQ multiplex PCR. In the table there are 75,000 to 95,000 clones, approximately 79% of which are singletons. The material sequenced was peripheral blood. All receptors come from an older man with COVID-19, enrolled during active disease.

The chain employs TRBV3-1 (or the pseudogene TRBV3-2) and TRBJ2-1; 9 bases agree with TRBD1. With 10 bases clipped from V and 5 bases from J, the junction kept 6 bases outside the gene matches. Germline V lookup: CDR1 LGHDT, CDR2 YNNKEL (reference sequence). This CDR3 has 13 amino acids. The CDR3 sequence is CATGTGLNNEQFF. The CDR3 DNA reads TGTGCCACCGGGACAGGGCTTAACAATGAGCAGTTCTTC.

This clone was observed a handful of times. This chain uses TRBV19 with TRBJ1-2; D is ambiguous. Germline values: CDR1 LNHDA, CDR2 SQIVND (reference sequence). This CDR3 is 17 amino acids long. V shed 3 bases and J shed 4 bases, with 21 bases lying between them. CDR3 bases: TGTGCCAGTAGTATGGACCCGGCCTCTTTAGAGGGCTATGGCTACACCTTC. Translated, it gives CASSMDPASLEGYGYTF.

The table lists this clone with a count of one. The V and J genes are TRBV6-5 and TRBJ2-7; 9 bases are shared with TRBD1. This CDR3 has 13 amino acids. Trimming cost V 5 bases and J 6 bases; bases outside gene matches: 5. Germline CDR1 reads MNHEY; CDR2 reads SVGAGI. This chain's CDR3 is CASSRDRVPEQYF. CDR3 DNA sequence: TGTGCCAGCAGTCGGGACAGGGTCCCCGAGCAGTACTTC.